This TCR beta chain was profiled in a study of blood T cell repertoires in COVID-19. Clones were read by immunoSEQ multiplex PCR, and TCRdb kept only the in-frame ones, dropping some. This sample has over 300,000 clones; approximately 87% occur once, and the top ten carry roughly 0.97%. The CDR3 is 15 residues long. Germline CDR1 and CDR2: SNHLY and FYNNEI. With 8 bases removed from V and 4 bases from J, the gap between germline ends came to 20 bases. This clonotype was obtained from a woman in her 30s with acute COVID-19. The rearrangement uses TRBV2 and TRBJ1-1, with D uncertain. The material sequenced was PBMCs or T cells enriched from blood (not recorded which). CDR3 region: CASRETSEAGTEAFF. CDR3 nucleotide sequence: TGTGCCAGCCGAGAGACCTCCGAGGCCGGCACTGAAGCTTTCTTT.